Reported below is one T cell receptor beta chain. While infection was still active, Seattle patients were enrolled and then followed longitudinally. Trimming cost V 3 bases and J 6 bases; bases outside gene matches: 7. CDR1 is LNHDA and CDR2 is SQIVND in the germline V gene (reference sequence). This CDR3 has 15 amino acids. Original processing notes: Amplification with reference gene primers provided the estimates of nucleated cell counts. TCRdb keeps only in-frame clones here, not all; method: immunoSEQ multiplex PCR. V and J calls and clone size are copied from that table; D and trimming were computed from the DNA. The table includes 35,000 to 40,000 clones, around four fifths detected once. This sample was taken from a study of blood T cell repertoires in COVID-19. Study-level background: Specimens from acute and convalescent COVID-19 originated in the United States, Italy and Spain. PBMCs, B-cell-depleted T cells, or T cells provided the cDNA or gDNA that made up the material.

Material: peripheral blood. This clonotype was obtained from a man between 60 and 70 years old with COVID-19, enrolled during active disease. The chain couples TRBV19 to TRBJ1-5; 8 bases are a match to TRBD1. Here the CDR3 DNA reads TGTGCCAGTAGTATCCCGTGGACAGGGAGTCAGCCCCAGCATTTT. Amino acid sequence: CASSIPWTGSQPQHF.